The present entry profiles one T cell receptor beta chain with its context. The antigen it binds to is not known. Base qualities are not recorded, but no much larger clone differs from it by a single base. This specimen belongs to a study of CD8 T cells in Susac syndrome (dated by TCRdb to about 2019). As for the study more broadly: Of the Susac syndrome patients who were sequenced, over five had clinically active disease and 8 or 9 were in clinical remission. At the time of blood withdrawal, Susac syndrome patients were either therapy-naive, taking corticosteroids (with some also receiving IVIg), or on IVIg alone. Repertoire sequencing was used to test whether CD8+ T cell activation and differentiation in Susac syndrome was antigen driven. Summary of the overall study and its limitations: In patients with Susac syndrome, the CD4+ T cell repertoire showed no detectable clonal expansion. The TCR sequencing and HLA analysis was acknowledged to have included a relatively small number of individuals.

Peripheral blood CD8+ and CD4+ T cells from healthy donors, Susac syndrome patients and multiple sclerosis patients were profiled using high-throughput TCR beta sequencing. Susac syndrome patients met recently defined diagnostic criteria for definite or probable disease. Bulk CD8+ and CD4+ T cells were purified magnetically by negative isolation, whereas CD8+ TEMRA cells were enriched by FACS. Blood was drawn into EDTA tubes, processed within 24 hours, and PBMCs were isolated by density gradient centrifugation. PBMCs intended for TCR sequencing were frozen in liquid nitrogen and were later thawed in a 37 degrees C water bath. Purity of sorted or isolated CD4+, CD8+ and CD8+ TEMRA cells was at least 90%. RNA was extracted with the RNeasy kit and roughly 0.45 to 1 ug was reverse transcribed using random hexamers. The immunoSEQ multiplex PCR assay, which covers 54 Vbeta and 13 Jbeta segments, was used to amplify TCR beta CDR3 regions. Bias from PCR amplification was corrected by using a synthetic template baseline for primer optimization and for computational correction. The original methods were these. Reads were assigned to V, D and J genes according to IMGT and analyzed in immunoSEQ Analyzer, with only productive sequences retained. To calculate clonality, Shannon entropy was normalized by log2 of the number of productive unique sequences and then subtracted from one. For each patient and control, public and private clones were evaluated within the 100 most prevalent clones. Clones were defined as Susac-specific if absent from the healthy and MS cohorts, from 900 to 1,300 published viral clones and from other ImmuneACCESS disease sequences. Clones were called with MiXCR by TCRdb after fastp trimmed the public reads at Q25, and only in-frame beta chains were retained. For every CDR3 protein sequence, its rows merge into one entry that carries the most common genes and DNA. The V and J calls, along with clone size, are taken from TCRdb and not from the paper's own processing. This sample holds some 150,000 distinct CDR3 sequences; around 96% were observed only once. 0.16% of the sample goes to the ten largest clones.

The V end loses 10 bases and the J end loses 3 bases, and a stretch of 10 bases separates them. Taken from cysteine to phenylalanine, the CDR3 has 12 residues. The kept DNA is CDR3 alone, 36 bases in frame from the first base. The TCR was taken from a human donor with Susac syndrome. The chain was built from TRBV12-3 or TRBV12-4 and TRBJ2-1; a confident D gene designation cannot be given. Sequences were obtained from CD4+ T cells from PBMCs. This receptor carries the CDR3 CATQTDYNEQFF. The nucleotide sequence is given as TGTGCCACCCAGACTGACTACAATGAGCAGTTCTTC.